This entry concerns a single TCR beta chain. Antigen unknown. TCRdb keeps only in-frame clones here, not all; method: immunoSEQ multiplex PCR. The table has 130,000 to 150,000 clones, around nine tenths seen once. This sample is drawn from a study of T cell responses to AZD1222 COVID-19 vaccine. General observations from the study: Just a handful of AZD1222 recipients tested seropositive at baseline. White British people made up most donors, females outnumbered males, and clonal diversity was possibly underestimated. The study sampled repertoires only after the peak T cell response. Vaccine-associated CD4 TCRs ranged over spike, dominating at 160-218 and 743-854.

Germline V gives CDR1 MGHRA, CDR2 YSYEKL. The V end was cut by 1 base, the J end by 10 bases, with 11 bases between. This CDR3 comprises 13 residues. This TCR came from an adult in good health. V and J are TRBV4-1 and TRBJ1-5, with D unclear. The starting material was peripheral blood, obtained on day 0 of AZD1222 vaccination. The CDR3 DNA sequence: TGCGCCAGCAGCCAAGTTTTTACAGACCCCCAGCATTTT. Translation: CASSQVFTDPQHF.